The 25 T cell receptor beta chains below come from one sample, sequenced in a study of blood T cell repertoires in COVID-19. The table came from immunoSEQ multiplex PCR; TCRdb's copy has only in-frame clones and leaves some out. The data hold approximately 150,000 clones, with about 83% observed a single time. The sequencing sample was made of peripheral blood. These receptors were obtained from a man aged 25-45 years with COVID-19, enrolled during active disease.

The V call is TRBV4-2, the J call TRBJ2-7; maybe TRBD2 (5 bases). V was clipped by 0 bases and J by 2 bases, with 14 bases between them. CDR3 length equals 16 residues. The germline V gene encodes CDR1 LGHNA and CDR2 YNFKEQ. The CDR3 is CASSQDWGAEAYEQYF. CDR3 nucleotide sequence: TGTGCCAGCAGCCAAGATTGGGGAGCGGAGGCCTACGAGCAGTACTTC.

The V gene is TRBV3-1 (or the pseudogene TRBV3-2), the J gene TRBJ1-5; no clear D. The ends were cut back, 3 bases at V and 6 bases at J, with 15 bases in the middle. CDR3 length equals 15 residues. Germline values: CDR1 LGHDT, CDR2 YNNKEL (reference sequence). The CDR3 region is CASSHRASRGQPQHF. The CDR3 DNA follows: TGTGCCAGCAGCCATAGGGCCTCGCGGGGTCAGCCCCAGCATTTT.

The chain carries TRBV28 and TRBJ1-5; no firm D call. Germline CDR1 reads MDHEN; CDR2 reads SYDVKM. This CDR3 spans 12 amino acids. V gave up 11 bases and J gave up 0 bases, with 8 bases separating them. CDR3 residues: CAARSSNQPQHF. The CDR3 DNA is TGTGCCGCCCGGAGTAGCAATCAGCCCCAGCATTTT.

The chain carries TRBV5-6 and TRBJ1-1; no clear D. CDR1 is SGHDT and CDR2 is YYEEEE in the germline V gene. V lost 2 bases to trimming and J lost 5 bases, with 7 bases between them. The CDR3 spans 12 residues. This chain's CDR3 is CASSLRETEAFF. In DNA form, the CDR3 reads TGTGCCAGCAGCTTACGGGAAACTGAAGCTTTCTTT.

Comment on this clone: Within the sample, other DNA sequences also encode this same CDR3. The chain links TRBV3-1 (or the pseudogene TRBV3-2) to TRBJ1-6; 9 bases align to TRBD1. V gave up 1 base and J gave up 9 bases; unmatched junction bases: 4. Per the germline V gene, CDR1 is LGHDT and CDR2 is YNNKEL (reference sequence). This CDR3 is built from 15 residues. The CDR3 region has the DNA TGTGCCAGCAGCCAAGGGGACAGGGCGAGTTCACCCCTCCACTTT. It codes for CASSQGDRASSPLHF.

This chain connects TRBV24-1 to TRBJ1-5; D unclear. Germline-derived CDR1 and CDR2 are KGHDR and SFDVKD. CDR3 length equals 12 residues. Deletions cut 3 bases from V and 9 bases from J, with 8 bases between. CDR3 region: CATSDTGGPQHF. CDR3 bases: TGTGCCACCAGTGATACTGGCGGGCCCCAGCATTTT.

The chain employs TRBV4-1 and TRBJ1-2, with D hard to call. This CDR3 contains 14 residues. Per the germline V gene, CDR1 is MGHRA and CDR2 is YSYEKL. The ends were cut back, 0 bases at V and 4 bases at J, with 9 bases in the middle. CDR3 bases: TGCGCCAGCAGCCAAGAGGCGCTAGGCTATGGCTACACCTTC. This codes for CASSQEALGYGYTF.

The V call is TRBV10-3, the J call TRBJ2-7, with TRBD2 matching 9 bases. V lost 3 bases and J lost 1; bases outside the gene matches: 4. The CDR3 contains 15 residues. CDR1 and CDR2 (germline): ENHRY, SYGVKD. The CDR3: CAISDRAGGSYEQYF. In DNA form, the CDR3 reads TGTGCCATCAGTGACCGAGCGGGGGGTTCCTACGAGCAGTACTTC.

The J gene is TRBJ2-3, the V gene TRBV2; 12 bases map to TRBD2. The CDR3 covers 13 residues. Per the germline V gene, CDR1 is SNHLY and CDR2 is FYNNEI. The trim removed 2 bases at V and 14 bases at J, leaving 5 bases unmatched. The CDR3 sequence: CASSESASGRGYF. The CDR3 nucleotides read TGTGCCAGCAGTGAATCGGCTAGCGGGAGGGGGTATTTT.

This chain uses TRBV5-4 with TRBJ2-1; 10 nucleotides agree with TRBD1. V shed 3 bases, J shed 3 bases, and the junction held 6 bases outside the gene matches. Germline lookup yields CDR1 SGHNT and CDR2 YYREEE (reference sequence). CDR3 length equals 16 residues. CDR3 protein: CASSSRTGGIYNEQFF. DNA for the CDR3: TGTGCCAGCAGCTCACGGACAGGGGGTATCTACAATGAGCAGTTCTTC.

This chain connects TRBV2 to TRBJ2-2, with 8 nucleotides matching TRBD2. The CDR3 totals 14 residues. The ends lost 7 bases at V and 5 bases at J; junction bases unmatched: 6. Germline CDR1 reads SNHLY; CDR2 reads FYNNEI. Written as DNA, the CDR3 is TGTGCCAGCATGCGGGAGGCCGGGACCGGGGAGCTGTTTTTT. Translated: CASMREAGTGELFF.

This clone was seen at least ten times. Other DNA sequences in this sample translate to the same CDR3. The genes are TRBV5-1 and TRBJ2-3; 12 bases are a match to TRBD2. Per the germline V gene, CDR1 is SGHRS and CDR2 is YFSETQ. J lost 3 bases, V lost 0 bases, and 2 bases had no gene match. CDR3 size: 16 residues. The CDR3 loop reads CASSLGGTSGTDTQYF. CDR3 nucleotide sequence: TGCGCCAGCAGCTTGGGAGGGACTAGCGGGACAGATACGCAGTATTTT.

CDR3 in DNA: TGTGCCAGCAGCTTAGCTGGACTAGCGGGAGGCCGAACCGCCAATGAGCAGTTCTTC. Translating it yields CASSLAGLAGGRTANEQFF. This chain links TRBV7-9 with TRBJ2-1, with 14 bases fitting TRBD2. This CDR3 is 19 amino acids long. Looked up from germline, CDR1 is SEHNR and CDR2 is FQNEAQ (reference sequence). V was clipped by 0 bases and J by 6 bases; unmatched bases: 10.

The rearrangement uses TRBV6-6 and TRBJ2-5; a weak D match, TRBD2 (6 bases). The germline V gene encodes CDR1 MNHNY and CDR2 SVGAGI (reference sequence). The CDR3 covers 14 residues. Trimming stripped 11 bases from V and 2 bases from J, with 18 bases between. The CDR3 spells CASSYRRDQETQYF. CDR3 DNA: TGTGCCTCCTCTTACAGGCGGGATCAAGAGACCCAGTACTTC.

This chain uses TRBV28 with TRBJ1-6, with TRBD1 as a possible D gene (6 bases). In germline, CDR1 is MDHEN, CDR2 SYDVKM. The CDR3 loop spans 15 amino acids. Trimming took off 7 bases at V and 8 bases at J, with 18 bases between the two ends. CDR3 DNA sequence: TGTGCCAGCACCCGTTTTGAGGGGGACCATTCACCCCTCCACTTT. This codes for CASTRFEGDHSPLHF.

The genes are TRBV4-2 and TRBJ2-3, with TRBD2 identical over 8 bases. Germline CDR1 LGHNA, CDR2 YNFKEQ. With V trimmed by 2 bases and J by 5 bases, 9 bases remained unmatched. The CDR3 length is 16 residues. The CDR3 DNA sequence: TGTGCCAGCAGCCAACCCGGGGGGGGAGCCGGAGATACGCAGTATTTT. It encodes CASSQPGGGAGDTQYF.

CDR3 protein: CAWSSQLAGTYNEQFF. CDR3 in DNA: TGTGCCTGGAGTTCACAACTAGCGGGGACCTACAATGAGCAGTTCTTC. The chain links TRBV30 to TRBJ2-1; TRBD2 matches 10 bases. The V segment lost 2 bases and the J segment 2 bases; nucleotides outside the gene matches: 6. Per germline, CDR1 GTSNPN and CDR2 SVGIG (reference sequence). The CDR3 is 16 residues long.

This clone was recorded only once. The V gene is TRBV18, the J gene TRBJ2-1; D perhaps matches TRBD1 (6 bases). The CDR3 runs to 16 residues. Per the germline V gene, CDR1 is KGHSH and CDR2 is LQKENI. Trimming removed 3 bases at V and 0 bases at J, with 12 bases between. The CDR3 sequence is CASSPSGTPSYNEQFF. The CDR3 DNA follows: TGTGCCAGCTCACCCTCCGGGACACCCTCCTACAATGAGCAGTTCTTC.

The chain joins TRBV18 to TRBJ1-3; D is undetermined. The germline CDR1 and CDR2 sequences are KGHSH and LQKENI. The CDR3 consists of 15 residues. Deletions cut 4 bases from V and 0 bases from J, with 10 bases between. CDR3 in DNA: TGTGCCAGCTCACTCGGACTGTCCTCTGGAAACACCATATATTTT. Its translation is CASSLGLSSGNTIYF.

The chain has TRBV7-6 and TRBJ1-2; 7 bases map to TRBD1. CDR1 is SGHVS and CDR2 is FNYEAQ in the germline V gene. V lost 6 bases to trimming and J lost 0 bases; unmatched junction nucleotides: 7. This CDR3 comprises 15 residues. CDR3 nucleotide sequence: TGTGCCAGCAGTCCGACAGGGTCAGCTAACTATGGCTACACCTTC. Residues: CASSPTGSANYGYTF.

The gene calls are TRBV30 and TRBJ1-2; D gene unclear. The V gene's germline CDR1 is GTSNPN and CDR2 SVGIG (reference sequence). Trimming took 0 bases from V and 0 from J, leaving 8 bases between them. This CDR3 has 14 amino acids. DNA for the CDR3: TGTGCCTGGAGTGTAAGACTGCCTAACTATGGCTACACCTTC. Protein product: CAWSVRLPNYGYTF.

The rearrangement links TRBV7-9 to TRBJ1-1, with a tentative D call TRBD1 (5 bases). Germline V gene lookup returns CDR1 SEHNR and CDR2 FQNEAQ (reference sequence). V lost 0 bases and J 6 bases, leaving 17 bases between the germline ends. The CDR3 runs 16 residues. This chain's CDR3 is CASSLASLASGAEAFF. CDR3 bases: TGTGCCAGCAGCTTAGCTTCCTTGGCCTCGGGGGCTGAAGCTTTCTTT.

The chain is built from TRBV6-5 and TRBJ1-2; TRBD1 matches at 9 bases. The V and J ends lost 6 bases and 5 bases, in that order; junction bases with no gene match: 4. Germline V lookup: CDR1 MNHEY, CDR2 SVGAGI. The CDR3 has 13 residues. The CDR3 sequence is CASSETGGYGYTF. CDR3 DNA: TGTGCCAGCAGCGAGACAGGGGGGTATGGCTACACCTTC.

This clone has more than one count but fewer than ten. This chain joins TRBV28 and TRBJ2-7, with D unclear. CDR3 length equals 12 residues. Germline V lookup: CDR1 MDHEN, CDR2 SYDVKM. V gave up 6 bases and J gave up 0 bases, with 6 bases separating them. The CDR3 sequence is CASRESSYEQYF. CDR3 nucleotides: TGTGCCAGCAGGGAGAGCTCCTACGAGCAGTACTTC.

The gene calls are TRBV3-1 (or the pseudogene TRBV3-2) and TRBJ2-1; 7 bases are a match to TRBD1. This CDR3 contains 16 residues. The trim removed 0 bases at V and 4 bases at J, leaving 6 bases unmatched. Germline assignment: CDR1 LGHDT and CDR2 YNNKEL (reference sequence). CDR3 in DNA: TGTGCCAGCAGCCAAGAGGGGACAGAAAAATACAATGAGCAGTTCTTC. Encoded protein: CASSQEGTEKYNEQFF.